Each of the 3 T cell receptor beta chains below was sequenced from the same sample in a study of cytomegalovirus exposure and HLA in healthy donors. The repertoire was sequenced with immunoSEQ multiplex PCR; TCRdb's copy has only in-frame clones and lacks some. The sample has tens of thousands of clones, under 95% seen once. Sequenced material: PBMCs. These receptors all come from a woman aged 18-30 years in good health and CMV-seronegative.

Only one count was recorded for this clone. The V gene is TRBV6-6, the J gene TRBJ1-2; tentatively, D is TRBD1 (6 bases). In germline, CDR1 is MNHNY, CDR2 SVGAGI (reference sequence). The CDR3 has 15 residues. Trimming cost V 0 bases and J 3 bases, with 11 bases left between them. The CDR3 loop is CASSYSQQGDYGYTF. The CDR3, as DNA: TGTGCCAGCAGTTACTCGCAACAGGGCGACTATGGCTACACCTTC.

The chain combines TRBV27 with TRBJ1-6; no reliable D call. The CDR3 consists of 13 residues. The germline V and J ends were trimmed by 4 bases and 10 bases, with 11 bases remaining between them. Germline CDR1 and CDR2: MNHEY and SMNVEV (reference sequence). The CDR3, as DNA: TGTGCCAGCAGTTACGGGGTCGGGTCACCCCTCCACTTT. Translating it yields CASSYGVGSPLHF.

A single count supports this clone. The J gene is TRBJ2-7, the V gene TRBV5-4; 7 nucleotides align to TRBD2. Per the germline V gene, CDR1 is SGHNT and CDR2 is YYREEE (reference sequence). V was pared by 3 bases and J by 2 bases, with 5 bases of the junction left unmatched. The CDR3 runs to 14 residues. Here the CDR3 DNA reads TGTGCCAGCAGCTCACGGGGGGATACCTACGAGCAGTACTTC. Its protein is CASSSRGDTYEQYF.